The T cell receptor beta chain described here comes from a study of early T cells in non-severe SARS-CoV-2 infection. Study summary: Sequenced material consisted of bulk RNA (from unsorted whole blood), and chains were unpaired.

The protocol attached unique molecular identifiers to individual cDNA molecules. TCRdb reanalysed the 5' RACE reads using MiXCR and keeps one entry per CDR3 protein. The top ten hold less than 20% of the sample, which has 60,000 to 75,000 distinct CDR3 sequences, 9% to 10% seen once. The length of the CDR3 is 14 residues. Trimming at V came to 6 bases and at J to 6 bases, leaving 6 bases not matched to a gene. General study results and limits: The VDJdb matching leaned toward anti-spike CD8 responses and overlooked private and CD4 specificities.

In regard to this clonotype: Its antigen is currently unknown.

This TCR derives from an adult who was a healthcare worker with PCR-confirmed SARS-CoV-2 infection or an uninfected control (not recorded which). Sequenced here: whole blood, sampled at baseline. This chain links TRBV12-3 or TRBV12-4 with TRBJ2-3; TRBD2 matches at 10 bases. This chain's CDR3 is CASRRSGRLDTQYF. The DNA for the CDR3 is TGTGCCAGCAGACGTAGCGGGAGGTTGGATACGCAGTATTTT.